The present TCR beta chain was sequenced within a study of regulatory T cells in long-lasting Graves disease. Overall study results and limits: Lower TCR diversity characterized persistent Graves' patients relative to newly diagnosed patients. Having only a small sample size may have limited accuracy.

Both iRepertoire HTBI primers and Arm-PCR of CDR3 regions were used to build the TCR beta libraries. MiXCR, run by TCRdb on the multiplex PCR reads, gives a single entry per CDR3 protein. Of fewer than 400,000 distinct CDR3 sequences listed, around 20% are singletons. Per germline, CDR1 MNHEY and CDR2 SVGEGT. The CDR3 has 14 amino acids. This clonotype was observed once. Its antigen is not identified. One end of the junction varies from germline; a read error may be responsible. The time point here: persistent/refractory GD, antithyroid drugs over 5 years with positive TRAb. PBMCs provided the RNA from which the TCR library was made. It was by American Thyroid Association guidelines that Graves' disease was diagnosed.

The sequenced sample was peripheral blood mononuclear cells (PBMCs), obtained when the disease was refractory, from a patient treated with antithyroid drugs. This chain uses TRBV6-2 or TRBV6-3 with TRBJ1-6; D remains unclear. This receptor was identified in a female donor with Graves disease. CDR3: CASSGVEPNSPPHF. Here the CDR3 DNA reads TGTGCCAGCAGTGGGGTAGAGCCTAATTCACCCCCCCACTTT.